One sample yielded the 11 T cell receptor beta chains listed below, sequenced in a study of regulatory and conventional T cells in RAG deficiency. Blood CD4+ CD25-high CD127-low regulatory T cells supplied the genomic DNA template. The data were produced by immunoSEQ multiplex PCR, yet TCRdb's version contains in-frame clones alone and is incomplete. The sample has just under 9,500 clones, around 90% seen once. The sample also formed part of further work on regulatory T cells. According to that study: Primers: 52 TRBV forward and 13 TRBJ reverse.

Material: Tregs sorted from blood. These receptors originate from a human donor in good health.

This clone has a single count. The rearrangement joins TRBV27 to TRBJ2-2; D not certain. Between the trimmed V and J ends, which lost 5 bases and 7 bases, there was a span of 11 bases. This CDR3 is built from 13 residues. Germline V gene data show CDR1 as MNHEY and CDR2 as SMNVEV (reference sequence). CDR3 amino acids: CASSGYIRGELFF. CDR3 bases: TGTGCCAGCAGTGGGTACATTCGCGGGGAGCTGTTTTTT.

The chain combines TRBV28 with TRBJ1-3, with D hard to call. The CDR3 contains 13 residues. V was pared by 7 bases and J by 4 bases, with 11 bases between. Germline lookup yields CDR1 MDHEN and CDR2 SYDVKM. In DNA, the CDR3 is TGTGCCAGCAACGGGCAATCGGGAAACACCATATATTTT. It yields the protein CASNGQSGNTIYF.

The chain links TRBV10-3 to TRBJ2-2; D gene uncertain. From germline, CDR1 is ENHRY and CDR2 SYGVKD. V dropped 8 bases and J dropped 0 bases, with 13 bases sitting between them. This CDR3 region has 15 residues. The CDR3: CAIGSDTTNTGELFF. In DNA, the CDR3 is TGTGCCATCGGGTCGGATACGACGAACACCGGGGAGCTGTTTTTT.

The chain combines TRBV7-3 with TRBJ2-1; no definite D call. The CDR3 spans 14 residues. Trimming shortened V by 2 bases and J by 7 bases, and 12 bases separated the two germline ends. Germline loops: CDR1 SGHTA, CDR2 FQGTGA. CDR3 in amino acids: CASSLLSVGNEQFF. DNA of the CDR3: TGTGCCAGCAGCTTACTTTCCGTGGGGAATGAGCAGTTCTTC.

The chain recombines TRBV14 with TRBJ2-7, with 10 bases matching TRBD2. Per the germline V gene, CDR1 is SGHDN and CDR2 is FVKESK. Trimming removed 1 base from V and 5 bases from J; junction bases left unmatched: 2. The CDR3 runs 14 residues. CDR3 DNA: TGTGCCAGCAGCCAAGGACTAGCGGGCCACGAGCAGTACTTC. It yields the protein CASSQGLAGHEQYF.

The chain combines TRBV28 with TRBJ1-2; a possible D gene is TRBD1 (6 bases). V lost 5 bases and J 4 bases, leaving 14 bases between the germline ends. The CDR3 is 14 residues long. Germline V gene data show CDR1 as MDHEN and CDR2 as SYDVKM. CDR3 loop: CASSPAGAGYGYTF. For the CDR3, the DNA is TGTGCCAGCAGTCCCGCAGGGGCTGGCTATGGCTACACCTTC.

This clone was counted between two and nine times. The CDR3 DNA reads as TGTGCCAGCAGCCGCGACCTGACTAGCGGGGGGGCAGAGCAGTTCTTC. Translation gives CASSRDLTSGGAEQFF. The rearrangement uses TRBV7-9 and TRBJ2-1; 14 bases are shared with TRBD2. CDR1 is SEHNR and CDR2 is FQNEAQ in the germline V gene (reference sequence). V lost 5 bases, J lost 10 bases, and 10 bases stayed unmatched. The CDR3 consists of 16 residues.

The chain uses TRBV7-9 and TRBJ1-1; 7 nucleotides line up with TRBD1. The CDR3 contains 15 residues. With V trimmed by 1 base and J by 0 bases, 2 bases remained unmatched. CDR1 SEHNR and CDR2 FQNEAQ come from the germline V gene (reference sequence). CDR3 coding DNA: TGTGCCAGCAGCTTAGAGGGACAGTTGAACACTGAAGCTTTCTTT. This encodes CASSLEGQLNTEAFF. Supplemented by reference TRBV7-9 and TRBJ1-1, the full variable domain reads DTGVSQNPRHKITKRGQNVTFRCDPISEHNRLYWYRQTLGQGPEFLTYFQNEAQLEKSRLLSDRFSAERPKGSFSTLEIQRTEQGDSAMYLCASSLEGQLNTEAFFGQGTRLTVV.

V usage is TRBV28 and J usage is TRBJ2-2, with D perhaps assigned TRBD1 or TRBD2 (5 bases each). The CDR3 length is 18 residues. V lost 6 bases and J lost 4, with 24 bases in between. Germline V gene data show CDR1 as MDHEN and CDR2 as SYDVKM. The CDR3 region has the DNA TGTGCCAGCAGCCAGCCCTTACAACTCTCCGGGACCACCGGGGAGCTGTTTTTT. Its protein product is CASSQPLQLSGTTGELFF.

CDR3: CATGGFGTGDYEQYF. For the CDR3, the DNA is TGTGCCACAGGGGGATTCGGGACTGGCGACTACGAGCAGTACTTC. The rearrangement uses TRBV28 and TRBJ2-7, with TRBD1 as a possible D gene (7 bases). V was cut by 10 bases and J by 3 bases, with 22 bases left in between. Per the germline V gene, CDR1 is MDHEN and CDR2 is SYDVKM. The CDR3 sequence is 15 residues long.

The DNA for the CDR3 is TGTGCCAGCAGCTTAGCTAGTGGCAGCCGAATCTCCTCGAACACCGGGGAGCTGTTTTTT. Residues: CASSLASGSRISSNTGELFF. This rearrangement joins TRBV7-6 to TRBJ2-2, with D unresolved. Germline CDR1 is SGHVS and CDR2 is FNYEAQ. V was trimmed by 0 bases and J by 0 bases, leaving 20 bases between them. This CDR3 has 20 residues.